Following are 18 T cell receptor beta chains from one sample sequenced in a study of blood T cells in healthy people across ages. With a J-beta primer mix and a sample-barcoded 5' primer, a second PCR ran about 7 to 12 cycles. TCRdb recomputed calls from the 5' RACE reads with MiXCR, one row per CDR3 protein. Found here are about 780,000 distinct CDR3 sequences, about 46% of them singletons; the top ten hold 15% to 20%. Sequenced: blood. Receptors originate from a man older than 75 in good health.

The chain combines TRBV18 with TRBJ2-7; no clear D gene. The V gene's germline CDR1 is KGHSH and CDR2 LQKENI. The CDR3 sequence is 14 residues long. Trimming took off 5 bases at V and 2 bases at J, with 13 bases between the two ends. The CDR3 here is CASSSRPDPYEQYF. CDR3 nucleotide sequence: TGTGCCAGCTCAAGTAGACCTGATCCCTACGAGCAGTACTTC. Looking up the rest from reference TRBV18 and TRBJ2-7 gives the full variable domain: NAGVMQNPRHLVRRRGQEARLRCSPMKGHSHVYWYRQLPEEGLKFMVYLQKENIIDESGMPKERFSAEFPKEGPSILRIQQVVRGDSAAYFCASSSRPDPYEQYFGPGTRLTVT.

V usage is TRBV29-1 and J usage is TRBJ2-1; 10 nucleotides align to TRBD2. The J segment lost 6 bases and the V segment lost 6 bases, leaving 11 bases of the junction unmatched. This CDR3 is built from 15 residues. Germline CDR1 and CDR2: SQVTM and ANQGSEA. CDR3 sequence reads: CSVADPPSGSNEQFF. The CDR3 DNA sequence: TGCAGCGTCGCCGACCCACCTAGCGGGAGCAATGAGCAGTTCTTC.

In its sample, this clonotype was seen once. The chain has TRBV4-2 and TRBJ2-3; tentative D call: TRBD1 (6 bases). Trimming stripped 1 base from V and 4 bases from J, with 12 bases between. In germline, CDR1 is LGHNA, CDR2 YNFKEQ. The CDR3 is 15 residues long. The CDR3 coding sequence is TGTGCCAGCAGCCAAGTGGACAGTCGGGCAGATACGCAGTATTTT. This sequence encodes CASSQVDSRADTQYF.

The genes are TRBV6-2 or TRBV6-3 and TRBJ1-5; D is ambiguous. This CDR3 is 14 amino acids long. The germline V gene has CDR1 MNHEY and CDR2 SVGEGT. V shed 6 bases and J shed 3 bases, with 12 bases lying between them. CDR3 residues: CASRTSGNNQPQHF. The DNA of the CDR3 is TGTGCCAGCAGGACCTCGGGGAACAATCAGCCCCAGCATTTT.

The chain joins TRBV13 to TRBJ2-7; no clear D gene. There are 14 residues in the CDR3. V was cut by 5 bases and J by 1 base, with 12 bases left in between. Germline CDR1 is PRHDT and CDR2 is FYEKMQ (reference sequence). The CDR3 region is CASSQAWKSYEQYF. DNA for the CDR3: TGTGCCAGCAGCCAAGCATGGAAGTCCTACGAGCAGTACTTC.

This chain joins TRBV10-3 and TRBJ2-6; D may be TRBD2 (5 bases). The CDR3 loop spans 13 amino acids. Trimming removed 11 bases from V and 4 bases from J, with 12 bases in between. Germline V gene lookup returns CDR1 ENHRY and CDR2 SYGVKD. CDR3 sequence: CAGRDPGANVLTF. DNA for the CDR3: TGTGCCGGACGGGATCCGGGGGCCAACGTCCTGACTTTC.

This clonotype was found many times. This rearrangement joins TRBV10-3 to TRBJ1-1; TRBD1 aligns across 7 bases. Germline CDR1 and CDR2: ENHRY and SYGVKD. The CDR3 loop spans 14 amino acids. J was trimmed by 3 bases and V by 4 bases; bases with no gene match: 5. In nucleotides, the CDR3 is TGTGCCATCAGTGCCGGGACAGCCGACACTGAAGCTTTCTTT. Amino acids: CAISAGTADTEAFF.

This chain connects TRBV3-1 to TRBJ2-5, with TRBD1 as a possible D gene (6 bases). Deletions cut 0 bases from V and 3 bases from J, with 11 bases between. Germline lookup yields CDR1 LGHDT and CDR2 YNNKEL (reference sequence). There are 15 residues in the CDR3. The CDR3 reads CASSQDQGRKETQYF. The DNA for the CDR3 is TGTGCCAGCAGCCAAGATCAGGGGCGGAAAGAGACCCAGTACTTC.

The chain couples TRBV5-1 to TRBJ2-3; 11 bases match TRBD2. CDR1 is SGHRS, CDR2 YFSETQ, per germline. V gave up 2 bases and J gave up 0 bases; unmatched junction bases: 5. The CDR3 is 17 residues long. DNA for the CDR3: TGCGCCAGCAGCTTAAGACTAGCGGGGTCTAGCACAGATACGCAGTATTTT. Protein product: CASSLRLAGSSTDTQYF.

With respect to this clonotype: One base away lies a much larger clone, so this may be a sequencing read error. The J gene is TRBJ2-4, the V gene TRBV2, with 9 positions matching TRBD2. With the DNA end fitting TRBJ2-7 better, the J assignment may be wrong. Germline V gives CDR1 SNHLY, CDR2 FYNNEI. The CDR3 consists of 14 residues. This CDR3 is CASSNPSGMSEQYF. The CDR3 nucleotides read TGTGCCAGCAGTAACCCTAGCGGGATGAGCGAGCAGTACTTC.

This chain links TRBV29-1 with TRBJ2-1, with 7 bases lining up with TRBD1. In germline, CDR1 is SQVTM, CDR2 ANQGSEA. V lost 7 bases to trimming and J lost 6 bases; unmatched junction nucleotides: 15. CDR3 length: 15 amino acids. The DNA of the CDR3 is TGCAGCGGTACTCCTATGACAGGGCCGGGCAATGAGCAGTTCTTC. Its protein is CSGTPMTGPGNEQFF.

The rearrangement links TRBV9 to TRBJ1-2; D gene uncertain. The CDR3 has 12 residues. In germline, CDR1 is SGDLS, CDR2 YYNGEE. V gave up 2 bases and J gave up 7 bases, with 9 bases separating them. The CDR3 here is CASSVSGVGYTF. For the CDR3, the DNA is TGTGCCAGCAGCGTTTCTGGGGTTGGCTACACCTTC.

This chain joins TRBV28 and TRBJ2-1; a weak D match, TRBD2 (7 bases). Per germline, CDR1 MDHEN and CDR2 SYDVKM. Trimming shortened V by 11 bases and J by 8 bases, and 22 bases separated the two germline ends. The CDR3 has 14 residues. The CDR3 here is CALHKAGAPHEQFF. The CDR3 DNA sequence: TGTGCCCTCCATAAGGCGGGGGCCCCCCATGAGCAGTTCTTC.

This chain connects TRBV10-3 to TRBJ2-5, with a weak D call TRBD2 (5 bases). The V end lost 5 bases, the J end lost 11 bases, and 27 bases lay between the germline ends. Germline V gene data show CDR1 as ENHRY and CDR2 as SYGVKD. The CDR3 runs to 16 residues. This CDR3 reads CAISIPGKVTAERQYF. The CDR3 DNA reads TGTGCCATCAGTATTCCTGGGAAGGTGACTGCGGAGCGGCAGTACTTC.

The chain joins TRBV27 to TRBJ2-3, with TRBD2 matching 8 bases. J was trimmed by 2 bases and V by 6 bases; bases with no gene match: 13. The CDR3 runs 17 residues. Germline CDR1 MNHEY, CDR2 SMNVEV (reference sequence). The CDR3 coding sequence is TGTGCCAGCAGCCAAAACTCTTTAGCGGGGCTCACAGATACGCAGTATTTT. It codes for CASSQNSLAGLTDTQYF.

The V call is TRBV7-2, the J call TRBJ2-5; no reliable D call. The J call may be incorrect, as the DNA end agrees better with TRBJ2-7. From germline, CDR1 is SGHTA and CDR2 FQGNSA. This CDR3 has 14 residues. CDR3 coding DNA: TGTGCCAGCAGCTTAGCTTCAGTGGGGATCGAGCAGTACTTC. Residues: CASSLASVGIEQYF.

The rearrangement links TRBV3-1 to TRBJ2-4; D possibly corresponds to TRBD2 (5 bases). The J call could be wrong; TRBJ2-7 is a better fit for the DNA end. The CDR3 spans 14 residues. Germline values: CDR1 LGHDT, CDR2 YNNKEL (reference sequence). The CDR3 coding sequence is TGTGCCAGCAGCCCCCCCACTAGAACAAACGAGCAGTACTTC. Translated: CASSPPTRTNEQYF.

This clonotype has a handful of counts. The rearrangement joins TRBV29-1 to TRBJ2-5, with D possibly being TRBD1 (5 bases). This CDR3 contains 12 residues. Germline-derived CDR1 and CDR2 are SQVTM and ANQGSEA. The V and J ends lost 4 bases and 1 base respectively, with 7 bases between them. CDR3 in amino acids: CSVADSQETQYF. Here the CDR3 DNA reads TGCAGCGTTGCCGACAGCCAAGAGACCCAGTACTTC. The full variable domain, with the rest looked up from reference TRBV29-1 and TRBJ2-5, is SAVISQKPSRDICQRGTSLTIQCQVDSQVTMMFWYRQQPGQSLTLIATANQGSEATYESGFVIDKFPISRPNLTFSTLTVSNMSPEDSSIYLCSVADSQETQYFGPGTRLLVL.